One and the same sample provided the 13 T cell receptor beta chains below, sequenced in a study of blood T cell repertoires in COVID-19. Produced via immunoSEQ multiplex PCR; TCRdb's table is partial and in-frame only. The sample records some 88,000 clones, 85% to 90% being singletons. The sequenced sample consisted of peripheral blood. Receptors originate from a woman in her 70s with acute or convalescent COVID-19.

This chain links TRBV7-9 with TRBJ2-1; 7 bases fit TRBD2. With 5 bases clipped from V and 5 bases from J, the junction kept 6 bases outside the gene matches. CDR3 length: 14 amino acids. Germline CDR1 SEHNR, CDR2 FQNEAQ (reference sequence). The CDR3 DNA is TGTGCCAGCAGCATGAGCGGGGAGAACAATGAGCAGTTCTTC. Translated, it gives CASSMSGENNEQFF.

The sample holds a few counts of this clone. The chain recombines TRBV3-1 (or the pseudogene TRBV3-2) with TRBJ1-2; maybe TRBD1 (5 bases). The CDR3 runs 14 residues. Germline CDR1 LGHDT, CDR2 YNNKEL (reference sequence). V was pared by 1 base and J by 1 base, with 7 bases between. CDR3 sequence reads: CASSQVRVNYGYTF. CDR3 DNA sequence: TGTGCCAGCAGCCAAGTCAGGGTTAACTATGGCTACACCTTC.

The chain joins TRBV5-1 to TRBJ2-1; 11 positions agree with TRBD1. From germline, CDR1 is SGHRS and CDR2 YFSETQ. The CDR3 loop spans 14 amino acids. J was trimmed by 9 bases and V by 6 bases; bases with no gene match: 8. CDR3 DNA sequence: TGCGCCAGCACCTGGGGCGGGACAGGGGGTGAGCAGTTCTTC. Translating it yields CASTWGGTGGEQFF.

The chain is built from TRBV19 and TRBJ2-5; D is unclear. The CDR3 runs to 11 residues. Germline CDR1 reads LNHDA; CDR2 reads SQIVND (reference sequence). V gave up 3 bases and J gave up 5 bases, with 4 bases separating them. The CDR3 loop reads CASSMRETQYF. The CDR3, as DNA: TGTGCCAGTAGTATGAGGGAGACCCAGTACTTC. The full variable domain, rest sourced from reference TRBV19 and TRBJ2-5, is DGGITQSPKYLFRKEGQNVTLSCEQNLNHDAMYWYRQDPGQGLRLIYYSQIVNDFQKGDIAEGYSVSREKKESFPLTVTSAQKNPTAFYLCASSMRETQYFGPGTRLLVL.

The V and J genes are TRBV18 and TRBJ1-5; D gene unclear. V lost 4 bases and J lost 12, with 19 bases in between. Germline V gene lookup returns CDR1 KGHSH and CDR2 LQKENI. The CDR3 contains 14 residues. CDR3 nucleotide sequence: TGTGCCAGCTCACTATCGGCGGGTGACCGGGACCAGCATTTT. This encodes CASSLSAGDRDQHF. Full variable domain (missing parts from reference TRBV18 and TRBJ1-5): NAGVMQNPRHLVRRRGQEARLRCSPMKGHSHVYWYRQLPEEGLKFMVYLQKENIIDESGMPKERFSAEFPKEGPSILRIQQVVRGDSAAYFCASSLSAGDRDQHFGDGTRLSIL.

The chain has TRBV5-6 and TRBJ2-1; D is unresolved. The CDR3 runs to 15 residues. V was shortened by 0 bases and J by 2 bases, with 9 bases between the two germline ends. Germline V gene sequence: CDR1 SGHDT, CDR2 YYEEEE. Here the CDR3 reads CASSLVNRAYNEQFF. For the CDR3, the DNA is TGTGCCAGCAGCTTGGTAAACCGCGCCTACAATGAGCAGTTCTTC.

The chain carries TRBV10-3 and TRBJ2-3; no clear D gene. V was trimmed by 0 bases and J by 0 bases, leaving 25 bases between them. Germline V gives CDR1 ENHRY, CDR2 SYGVKD. This CDR3 is 21 amino acids long. CDR3 loop: CAISESEGIAEISTSTDTQYF. CDR3 coding DNA: TGTGCCATCAGTGAGTCAGAAGGAATCGCCGAGATCTCGACAAGCACAGATACGCAGTATTTT.

The rearrangement uses TRBV6-5 and TRBJ2-1, with D possibly being TRBD2 (6 bases). The CDR3 is 15 residues long. Per the germline V gene, CDR1 is MNHEY and CDR2 is SVGAGI. Trimming took 6 bases from V and 0 from J, leaving 12 bases between them. The CDR3 region has the DNA TGTGCCAGCAGGACGGGGGTGAGCTCCTACAATGAGCAGTTCTTC. Translation gives CASRTGVSSYNEQFF.

This clone was detected only a few times. This chain uses TRBV18 with TRBJ2-1; a possible D gene is TRBD2 (6 bases). Between the trimmed V and J ends, which lost 6 bases and 2 bases, there was a span of 26 bases. Germline loops: CDR1 KGHSH, CDR2 LQKENI. This CDR3 comprises 19 residues. CDR3 nucleotide sequence: TGTGCCAGCTCTTCAACGGGGAATAGCGGCACGGGGGCCTACAATGAGCAGTTCTTC. Its protein product is CASSSTGNSGTGAYNEQFF.

The gene calls are TRBV3-1 (or the pseudogene TRBV3-2) and TRBJ2-1; 7 bases match TRBD1. The CDR3 is 15 residues long. V gave up 4 bases and J gave up 5 bases; unmatched junction bases: 8. The germline CDR1 and CDR2 sequences are LGHDT and YNNKEL (reference sequence). In nucleotides, the CDR3 is TGTGCCAGCAGCCGATCCGGGACAGATAACAATGAGCAGTTCTTC. This gives the protein CASSRSGTDNNEQFF.

This rearrangement joins TRBV2 to TRBJ2-1; 12 bases line up with TRBD2. V shed 2 bases and J 15 bases; nucleotides not matched to a gene: 2. In germline, CDR1 is SNHLY, CDR2 FYNNEI. The CDR3 runs 12 residues. DNA of the CDR3: TGTGCCAGCAGTGAACTAGCGGGGGGGCTGTTCTTC. Protein: CASSELAGGLFF. The entire variable domain, with the rest obtained from reference TRBV2 and TRBJ2-1, is as follows: EPEVTQTPSHQVTQMGQEVILRCVPISNHLYFYWYRQILGQKVEFLVSFYNNEISEKSEIFDDQFSVERPDGSNFTLKIRSTKLEDSAMYFCASSELAGGLFFGPGTRLTVL.

This rearrangement joins TRBV5-1 to TRBJ2-1; 11 nucleotides align to TRBD1. This CDR3 contains 14 residues. The germline CDR1 and CDR2 sequences are SGHRS and YFSETQ. The junction had 3 bases not matched to a gene; V was cut back by 4 bases and J by 6 bases. The CDR3 here is CASSGQGAGNEQFF. The DNA of the CDR3 is TGCGCCAGCAGCGGACAGGGGGCTGGCAATGAGCAGTTCTTC.

The count of this clone is one. The chain is built from TRBV28 and TRBJ1-4, with D possibly being TRBD1 (6 bases). The CDR3 contains 15 residues. V dropped 6 bases and J dropped 2 bases, with 13 bases sitting between them. Germline CDR1 is MDHEN and CDR2 is SYDVKM. The DNA for the CDR3 is TGTGCCAGCAGCGTAGCAGGGGTCACTAATGAAAAACTGTTTTTT. Protein sequence: CASSVAGVTNEKLFF. The full variable domain, rest sourced from reference TRBV28 and TRBJ1-4, is DVKVTQSSRYLVKRTGEKVFLECVQDMDHENMFWYRQDPGLGLRLIYFSYDVKMKEKGDIPEGYSVSREKKERFSLILESASTNQTSMYLCASSVAGVTNEKLFFGSGTQLSVL.